This entry describes one T cell receptor (beta chain). With 60 Vbeta and 13 Jbeta primers, the PCR was carried out. The method was immunoSEQ multiplex PCR; TCRdb's version includes in-frame clones alone and lacks a portion of them. The sample lists around 110,000 clones; under 85% were seen once. This sample stems from a study of cytomegalovirus exposure and HLA in healthy donors. Germline V gene data show CDR1 as MNHEY and CDR2 as SMNVEV (reference sequence). The CDR3 has 15 amino acids. Between the trimmed V and J ends, which lost 5 bases and 4 bases, there was a span of 12 bases. The source of this sequence is a woman younger than 30 in good health and CMV-seronegative. The material sequenced was PBMCs. The chain links TRBV27 to TRBJ1-6; D might be TRBD1 (6 bases). The CDR3 protein is CASSGGQSYNSPLHF. The CDR3 DNA reads as TGTGCCAGCAGTGGTGGACAGAGTTATAATTCACCCCTCCACTTT.